This T cell receptor (beta chain) was obtained from a study of metastatic and nonmetastatic thyroid tumors. Study as a whole: A comparison of repertoires was made across blood and tumor or nodule tissue from malignant and benign thyroid patients.

As originally analysed: The distant-metastasis classifier for papillary thyroid cancer was built from CDR3 differences across clinicopathological groups. TCRdb re-clonotyped the PCR reads via MiXCR. The V and J calls reflect TCRdb's pipeline rather than the authors' work. The sample lists tens of thousands of clones; around a fifth were seen once. Germline V lookup: CDR1 MNHNS, CDR2 SASEGT. The V and J ends lost 3 bases and 4 bases respectively, with 4 bases between them. CDR3 size: 12 residues. This clone was detected many times. Each patient came to thyroid surgery without any prior treatment (of any kind).

This chain links TRBV6-1 with TRBJ1-3; D is uncertain. The sample comprised blood. This clonotype was obtained from a female donor with papillary thyroid cancer or a benign thyroid nodule (not recorded which). Some clones in this sample may be carry-over from other donors' samples. The CDR3 sequence is CASSEGGNTIYF. CDR3 nucleotide sequence: TGTGCCAGCAGTGAGGGAGGAAACACCATATATTTT.